A selection of T cell receptor beta chains follows, all from one sample in a study of radiation and T cells in renal cell carcinoma. Libraries were prepared by immunoSEQ multiplex PCR; TCRdb keeps only in-frame clonotypes and omits some of them. This sample has under 20,000 clones, with 64% found just once. The sequencing used tumor tissue, collected from a patient whose treatment included radiotherapy and nephrectomy. These receptors were taken from a woman aged 70 to 79 with renal cell carcinoma. Both conserved end residues are part of each CDR3. Fields, in order: clone size, D gene, CDR3 length, J gene, V gene, CDR3 DNA, CDR3 protein. D genes are given only for firm matches. Clone size, where shown, is once, few, many, or a class for clones that have expanded.

>NA|NA|14|TRBJ2-5|TRBV5-6
TGTGCCAGCAGCTTCGTCGGGACCCAAGAGACCCAGTACTTC
CASSFVGTQETQYF
>NA|NA|15|TRBJ2-2|TRBV6-9
TGTGCCAGCAATATGAACACAGGATTACACCGGGGAGCTGTTTTT
CASNMNTGLHRGAVF
>medium-sized|NA|15|TRBJ1-5|TRBV27
TGTGCCAGCAGTTCCTACGGGTCTAGCAATCAGCCCCAGCATTTT
CASSSYGSSNQPQHF
>NA|NA|18|TRBJ1-6|TRBV9
TGTGCCAGCCCGGAGGGTATCCTATTAAGCTCCTATAATTCACCCCTCCACTTT
CASPEGILLSSYNSPLHF
>NA|TRBD2|13|TRBJ2-3|TRBV7-9
TGTGCCAGCAGCTTCGGGGGGGCAGATACGCAGTATTTT
CASSFGGADTQYF
>NA|NA|16|TRBJ2-7|TRBV10-3
TGTGCCAGCAGTGATTTAGGGGGGACGGCCTCCTACGAGCAGTACTTC
CASSDLGGTASYEQYF
>few|NA|15|TRBJ2-1|TRBV6-1
TGTGCCAGCAGTGAAGCAAGGGGATCCTACAATGAGCAGTTCTTC
CASSEARGSYNEQFF
>NA|NA|14|TRBJ1-1|TRBV6-5
TGTGCCAGCAGTTACCGACGGACGAACACTGAAGCTTTCTTT
CASSYRRTNTEAFF
>NA|TRBD2|17|TRBJ2-5|TRBV9
TGTGCCAGCAGCTTAAGGGGGGCTAGCGGGACCCAAGAGACCCAGTACTTC
CASSLRGASGTQETQYF
>few|NA|18|TRBJ2-7|TRBV11-1
TGTGCCAGCAGCCCACGGGTGTTCGACCTCCTCACTACCTACGAGCAGTACTTC
CASSPRVFDLLTTYEQYF
>few|NA|12|TRBJ2-1|TRBV9
TGTGCCAGCAGCAAAACGGACAATGAGCAGTTCTTC
CASSKTDNEQFF
>NA|NA|12|TRBJ2-1|TRBV7-6
TGTGCCAGCAGCCCCTTCGACAATGAGCAGTTCTTC
CASSPFDNEQFF
>few|NA|14|TRBJ1-2|TRBV30
TGTGCCTGGGGGGGCACCGTCTCTAACTATGGCTACACCTTC
CAWGGTVSNYGYTF